These T cell receptor beta chains were read from a single sample in a study of cytomegalovirus exposure and HLA in healthy donors. Data came from immunoSEQ multiplex PCR; TCRdb stores just in-frame clones and leaves some out. The sample lists over 150,000 clones, 80% occurring once. Sequencing input: PBMCs. Source of these receptors: a boy between 10 and 17 years old in good health and CMV-seronegative. The CDR3 runs from the conserved cysteine through the conserved F or W. Each record gives: D gene, clone size, J gene, V gene, CDR3 DNA, CDR3 protein. D genes are given only for firm matches. Only part of the rows carry a size: once, few, many, or a class if the clone is expanded.

- | - | TRBJ1-1 | TRBV6-5 | TGTGCCAGCAGTTACCGTGACATCATGAACACTGAAGCTTTCTTT | CASSYRDIMNTEAFF
TRBD1 | - | TRBJ1-2 | TRBV30 | TGTGCCTGGAGTGTGTCGGGACAGGGGAATGGCTACACCTTC | CAWSVSGQGNGYTF
TRBD1 | few | TRBJ2-1 | TRBV6-4 | TGTGCCAGCAGTGACCAGGACAGGGGTCCCTACAATGAGCAGTTCTTC | CASSDQDRGPYNEQFF
- | once | TRBJ2-2 | TRBV11-3 | TGTGCCAGCAGCTTAGATGGGTGGGGCCGAGTAAACACCGGGGAGCTGTTTTTT | CASSLDGWGRVNTGELFF
TRBD1 | - | TRBJ1-1 | TRBV4-1 | TGCGCCAGCAGCATGCGGGACAGGGTTATGGAGGGGACTGAAGCTTTCTTT | CASSMRDRVMEGTEAFF
- | few | TRBJ1-1 | TRBV5-6 | TGTGCCAGCAGCTACACCCAAATCAGGGACACTGAAGCTTTCTTT | CASSYTQIRDTEAFF
- | - | TRBJ2-7 | TRBV30 | TGTGCCTGGAGCGTCAGGTACGAGCAGTACTTC | CAWSVRYEQYF
- | - | TRBJ2-7 | TRBV4-1 | TGCGCCAGCAGCCTCTTTTGGGAGGCGGACGAGCAGTACTTC | CASSLFWEADEQYF
TRBD2 | few | TRBJ2-1 | TRBV11-3 | TGTGCCAGCAGTTCTACGCGGGAGGCCTACAATGAGCAGTTCTTC | CASSSTREAYNEQFF
TRBD1 | - | TRBJ1-4 | TRBV7-2 | TGTGCCAGCAGCCTCGCTGGACAGGGAAATGAAAAACTGTTTTTT | CASSLAGQGNEKLFF
- | - | TRBJ1-5 | TRBV30 | TGTGCCTGGAGCCATACCCCCACGGGGCAGCCCCAGCATTTT | CAWSHTPTGQPQHF
TRBD1 | - | TRBJ1-5 | TRBV4-1 | TGCGCCAGCAGCCAAACACTCGGGACAGCGGGTCAGCCCCAGCATTTT | CASSQTLGTAGQPQHF
- | - | TRBJ1-1 | TRBV7-9 | TGTGCCAGCAGCTTATTGGGGGGGAGGGACACTGAAGCTTTCTTT | CASSLLGGRDTEAFF
- | - | TRBJ2-1 | TRBV28 | TGTGCCAGCAGTCTGGACTCGACCGTCTACAATGAGCAGTTCTTC | CASSLDSTVYNEQFF
- | - | TRBJ1-1 | TRBV27 | TGTGCCAGCAGAGACCGGGGGAACACTGAAGCTTTCTTT | CASRDRGNTEAFF
- | - | TRBJ1-1 | TRBV9 | TGTGCCAGCAGCGTTACAGAAAACAGGAACACTGAAGCTTTCTTT | CASSVTENRNTEAFF
- | - | TRBJ2-1 | TRBV6-5 | TGTGCCAGCAGTTACAAAGGAACGGGGGTGGTCAATGAGCAGTTCTTC | CASSYKGTGVVNEQFF
TRBD1 | once | TRBJ1-2 | TRBV19 | TGTGCCAGTAGTAGACCCGGGACAGGGAACTATGGCTACACCTTC | CASSRPGTGNYGYTF
TRBD1 | - | TRBJ2-7 | TRBV10-2 | TGCGCCAGCAGCGGGACAGGGACCCCCTCCTACGAGCAGTACTTC | CASSGTGTPSYEQYF
TRBD2 | - | TRBJ2-5 | TRBV29-1 | TGCAGCTCCGGCGGGCTAGCGGGAGTAGAGACCCAGTACTTC | CSSGGLAGVETQYF
- | - | TRBJ2-7 | TRBV6-4 | TGTGCCAGCAGTGACGGTGGAGCCAGTGGCGAGCAGTACTTC | CASSDGGASGEQYF
- | once | TRBJ1-1 | TRBV29-1 | TGCAGCGTGCTTTGGGGCAGCACTGAAGCTTTCTTT | CSVLWGSTEAFF